The present entry profiles one T cell receptor beta chain with its context. The antigen remains unidentified. This sample is part of a study of T cells after posttransplantation cyclophosphamide. Study conclusions and caveats: TRB clonality was highly associated with recipient CMV seropositivity and reactivation. Blood and skin or GI T cell repertoires showed limited TRB overlap.

The data were produced by immunoSEQ multiplex PCR, yet TCRdb's version contains in-frame clones alone and is incomplete. The sample records 11,000 or so clones, roughly 96% being singletons. This CDR3 is 13 amino acids long. V shed 4 bases and J shed 8 bases, with 14 bases lying between them. Germline V gene lookup returns CDR1 SGHTA and CDR2 FQGNSA. The TCR comes from a man aged 25-45 years in good health and a related stem cell transplant donor. The rearrangement uses TRBV7-2 and TRBJ1-1; no clear D. Specimen: naive CD8+ T cells sorted from PBMCs. DNA of the CDR3: TGTGCCAGCAGCTCCCCCCCCCGGGAAGAAGCTTTCTTT. Amino acids: CASSSPPREEAFF.